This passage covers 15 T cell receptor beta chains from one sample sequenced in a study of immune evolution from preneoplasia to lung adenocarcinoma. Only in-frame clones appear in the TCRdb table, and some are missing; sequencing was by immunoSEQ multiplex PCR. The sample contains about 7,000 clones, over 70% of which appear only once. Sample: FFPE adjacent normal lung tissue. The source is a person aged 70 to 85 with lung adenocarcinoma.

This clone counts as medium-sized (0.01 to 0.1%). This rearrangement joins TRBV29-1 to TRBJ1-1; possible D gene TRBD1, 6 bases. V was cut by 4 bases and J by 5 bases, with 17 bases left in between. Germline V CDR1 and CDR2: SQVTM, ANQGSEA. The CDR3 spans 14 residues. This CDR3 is CSVAPGTMITEAFF. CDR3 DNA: TGCAGCGTTGCCCCCGGGACAATGATAACTGAAGCTTTCTTT. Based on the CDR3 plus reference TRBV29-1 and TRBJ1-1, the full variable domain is SAVISQKPSRDICQRGTSLTIQCQVDSQVTMMFWYRQQPGQSLTLIATANQGSEATYESGFVIDKFPISRPNLTFSTLTVSNMSPEDSSIYLCSVAPGTMITEAFFGQGTRLTVV.

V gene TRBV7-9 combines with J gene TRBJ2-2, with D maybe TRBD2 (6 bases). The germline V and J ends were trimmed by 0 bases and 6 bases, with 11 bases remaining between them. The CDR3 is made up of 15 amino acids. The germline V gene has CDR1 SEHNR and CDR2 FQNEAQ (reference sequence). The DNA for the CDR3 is TGTGCCAGCAGCTTAGCATCCCCGGGGGCCGGGGAGCTGTTTTTT. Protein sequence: CASSLASPGAGELFF.

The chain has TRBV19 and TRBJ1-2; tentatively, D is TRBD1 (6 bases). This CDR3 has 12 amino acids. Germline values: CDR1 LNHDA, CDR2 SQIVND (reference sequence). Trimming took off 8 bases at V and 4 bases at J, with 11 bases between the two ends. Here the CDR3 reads CASSGVSYGYTF. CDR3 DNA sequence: TGTGCCAGTTCAGGGGTTAGCTATGGCTACACCTTC.

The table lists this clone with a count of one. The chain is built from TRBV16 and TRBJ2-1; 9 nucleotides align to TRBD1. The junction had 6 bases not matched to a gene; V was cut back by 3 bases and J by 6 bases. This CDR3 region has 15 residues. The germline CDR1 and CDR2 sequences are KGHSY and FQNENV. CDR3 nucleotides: TGTGCCAGCAGCCAGGGACAGGGTCACTTCAATGAGCAGTTCTTC. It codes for CASSQGQGHFNEQFF.

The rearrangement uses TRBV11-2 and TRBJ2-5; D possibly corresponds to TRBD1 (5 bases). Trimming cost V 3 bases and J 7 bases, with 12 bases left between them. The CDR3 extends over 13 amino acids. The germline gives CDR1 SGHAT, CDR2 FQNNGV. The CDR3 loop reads CASSFNRKRTQYF. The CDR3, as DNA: TGTGCCAGCAGCTTCAACAGGAAGAGGACCCAGTACTTC.

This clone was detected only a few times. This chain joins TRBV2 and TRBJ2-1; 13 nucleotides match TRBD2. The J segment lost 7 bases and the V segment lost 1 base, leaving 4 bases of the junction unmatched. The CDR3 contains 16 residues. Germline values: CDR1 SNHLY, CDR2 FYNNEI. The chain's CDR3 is CASSEELAGGRNEQFF. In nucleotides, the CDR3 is TGTGCCAGCAGTGAAGAACTAGCGGGGGGGCGTAATGAGCAGTTCTTC.

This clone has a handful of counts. In DNA, the CDR3 is TGTGCCATCAGTGAGCCGGGGAATCAGCCCCAGCATTTT. Translated: CAISEPGNQPQHF. The rearrangement joins TRBV10-3 to TRBJ1-5; D unclear. Germline V gene sequence: CDR1 ENHRY, CDR2 SYGVKD. The germline V and J ends were trimmed by 2 bases and 4 bases, with 6 bases remaining between them. The CDR3 length is 13 residues.

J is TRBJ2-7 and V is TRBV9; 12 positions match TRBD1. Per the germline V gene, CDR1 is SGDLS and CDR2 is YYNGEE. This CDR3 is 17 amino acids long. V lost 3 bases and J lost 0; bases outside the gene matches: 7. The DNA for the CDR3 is TGTGCCAGCAGCGCGGGACAGGGGGCGCCCTCCTCCTACGAGCAGTACTTC. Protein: CASSAGQGAPSSYEQYF.

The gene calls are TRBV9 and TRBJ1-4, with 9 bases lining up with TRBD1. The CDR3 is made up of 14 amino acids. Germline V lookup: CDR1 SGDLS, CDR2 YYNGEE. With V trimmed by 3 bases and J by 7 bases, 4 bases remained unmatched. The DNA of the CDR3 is TGTGCCAGCAGCGCGGGACAGGGAGGTGAAAAACTGTTTTTT. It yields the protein CASSAGQGGEKLFF.

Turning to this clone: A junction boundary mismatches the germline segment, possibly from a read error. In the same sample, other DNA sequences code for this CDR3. This chain's CDR3 is CASSFDSYNEQFF. Written as DNA, the CDR3 is TGTGCTAGCAGTTTCGACTCTTACAATGAGCAGTTCTTC. J is TRBJ2-1 and V is TRBV27; unclear D gene. CDR1 is MNHEY, CDR2 SMNVEV, per germline (reference sequence). The CDR3 is made up of 13 amino acids.

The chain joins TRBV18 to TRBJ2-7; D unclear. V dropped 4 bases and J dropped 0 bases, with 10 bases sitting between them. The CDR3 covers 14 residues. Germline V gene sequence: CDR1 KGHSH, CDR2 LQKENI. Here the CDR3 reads CASSQDLGSYEQYF. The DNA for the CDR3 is TGTGCCAGCTCACAGGACCTGGGCTCCTACGAGCAGTACTTC.

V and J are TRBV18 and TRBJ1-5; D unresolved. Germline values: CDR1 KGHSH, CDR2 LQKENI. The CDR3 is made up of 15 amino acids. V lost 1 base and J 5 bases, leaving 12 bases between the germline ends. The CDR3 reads CASSPLDGSHQPQHF. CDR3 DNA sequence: TGTGCCAGCTCACCACTAGACGGTTCGCATCAGCCCCAGCATTTT. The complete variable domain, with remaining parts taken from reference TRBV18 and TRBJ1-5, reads NAGVMQNPRHLVRRRGQEARLRCSPMKGHSHVYWYRQLPEEGLKFMVYLQKENIIDESGMPKERFSAEFPKEGPSILRIQQVVRGDSAAYFCASSPLDGSHQPQHFGDGTRLSIL.

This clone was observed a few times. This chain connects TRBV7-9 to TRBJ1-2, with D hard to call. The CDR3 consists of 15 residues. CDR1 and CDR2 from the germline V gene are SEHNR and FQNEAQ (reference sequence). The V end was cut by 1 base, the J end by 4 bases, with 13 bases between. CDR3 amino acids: CASSLDSVGFYGYTF. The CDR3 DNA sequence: TGTGCCAGCAGCTTAGATTCGGTCGGCTTCTATGGCTACACCTTC.

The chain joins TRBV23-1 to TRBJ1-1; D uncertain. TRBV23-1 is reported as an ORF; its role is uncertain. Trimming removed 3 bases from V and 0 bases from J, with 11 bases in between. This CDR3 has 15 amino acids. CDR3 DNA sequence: TGCGCCAGCAGTCAGCTAACACGAATGAACACTGAAGCTTTCTTT. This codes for CASSQLTRMNTEAFF.

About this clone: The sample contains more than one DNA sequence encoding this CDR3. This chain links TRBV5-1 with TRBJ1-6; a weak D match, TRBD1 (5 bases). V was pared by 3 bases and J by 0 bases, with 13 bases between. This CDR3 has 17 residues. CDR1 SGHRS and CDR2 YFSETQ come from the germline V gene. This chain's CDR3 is CASSWDSSSSYNSPLHF. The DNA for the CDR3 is TGCGCCAGCAGCTGGGACTCCTCGAGCTCCTATAATTCACCCCTCCACTTT.